This passage covers 19 T cell receptor beta chains from one sample sequenced in a study of blood T cell repertoires in COVID-19. Libraries were prepared by immunoSEQ multiplex PCR; TCRdb keeps only in-frame clonotypes and omits some of them. This repertoire shows about 76,000 clones, roughly 85% found once; its top ten account for more than 9.5%. Sequenced input: peripheral blood. The receptors derive from a man aged 45 to 65 with COVID-19, enrolled during active disease.

The rearrangement links TRBV7-9 to TRBJ2-1; weak D call: TRBD2 (6 bases). Germline V lookup: CDR1 SEHNR, CDR2 FQNEAQ (reference sequence). This CDR3 has 15 amino acids. V gave up 5 bases and J gave up 9 bases, with 20 bases separating them. CDR3 nucleotide sequence: TGTGCCAGCAGCCAGAGTAGGGACTTGGTGGGTGAGCAGTTCTTC. This gives the protein CASSQSRDLVGEQFF.

The rearrangement joins TRBV2 to TRBJ2-3; TRBD2 matches at 9 bases. The germline gives CDR1 SNHLY, CDR2 FYNNEI. CDR3 size: 15 residues. V was clipped by 0 bases and J by 5 bases; unmatched bases: 3. CDR3 in DNA: TGTGCCAGCAGTGAAGCGGGACTAGCTAAAGATACGCAGTATTTT. Protein sequence: CASSEAGLAKDTQYF.

The CDR3 bases are TGTGCCAGCAGTGAAAGGAGGGCGAACACCGGGGAGCTGTTTTTT. Protein: CASSERRANTGELFF. The chain has TRBV2 and TRBJ2-2; D is perhaps TRBD2 (6 bases). The CDR3 runs to 15 residues. Trimming removed 2 bases at V and 0 bases at J, with 7 bases between. Germline V lookup: CDR1 SNHLY, CDR2 FYNNEI.

The chain recombines TRBV7-9 with TRBJ2-5; D call uncertain. V lost 5 bases and J lost 2, with 15 bases in between. The germline V gene encodes CDR1 SEHNR and CDR2 FQNEAQ (reference sequence). The CDR3 length is 15 residues. CDR3 residues: CASSPALGQQETQYF. The CDR3 DNA sequence: TGTGCCAGCAGCCCGGCCCTGGGCCAACAAGAGACCCAGTACTTC.

The chain links TRBV4-1 to TRBJ2-1; 11 bases fit TRBD2. The length of the CDR3 is 16 residues. With 3 bases clipped from V and 7 bases from J, the junction kept 8 bases outside the gene matches. Germline CDR1 is MGHRA and CDR2 is YSYEKL. CDR3 region: CASSQGLLAGGNEQFF. DNA for the CDR3: TGCGCCAGCAGCCAGGGGCTGCTAGCGGGAGGTAATGAGCAGTTCTTC.

V usage is TRBV2 and J usage is TRBJ2-2; D unclear. The CDR3 covers 14 residues. Germline V CDR1 and CDR2: SNHLY, FYNNEI. The V end lost 7 bases, the J end lost 0 bases, and 9 bases lay between the germline ends. DNA for the CDR3: TGTGCCAGCAACCCCGACTCGAACACCGGGGAGCTGTTTTTT. Protein: CASNPDSNTGELFF.

This chain joins TRBV19 and TRBJ1-5; 10 bases agree with TRBD1. This CDR3 has 14 residues. The ends lost 6 bases at V and 6 bases at J; junction bases unmatched: 5. In germline, CDR1 is LNHDA, CDR2 SQIVND (reference sequence). In DNA, the CDR3 is TGTGCCAGTAGGGGGACAGGGGCTGGTCAGCCCCAGCATTTT. This sequence encodes CASRGTGAGQPQHF.

The chain joins TRBV10-3 to TRBJ2-7, with 7 positions matching TRBD1. V was pared by 3 bases and J by 4 bases, with 12 bases of the junction left unmatched. Per germline, CDR1 ENHRY and CDR2 SYGVKD. The CDR3 sequence is 16 residues long. The CDR3 sequence: CAISDPGRGLPYEQYF. The CDR3 region has the DNA TGTGCCATCAGTGATCCCGGTAGGGGGCTCCCTTACGAGCAGTACTTC.

This clone was picked up a small number of times. This chain uses TRBV28 with TRBJ1-3; tentatively, D is TRBD1 (5 bases). V was pared by 8 bases and J by 2 bases, with 7 bases between. The CDR3 totals 12 residues. Germline lookup yields CDR1 MDHEN and CDR2 SYDVKM. As DNA, the CDR3 is TGTGCCAGCGAACAGGCTGGAAACACCATATATTTT. This codes for CASEQAGNTIYF.

CDR3 amino acids: CASRGAGVGWEKLFF. The DNA of the CDR3 is TGTGCCAGCAGGGGAGCGGGCGTGGGGTGGGAAAAACTGTTTTTT. The chain combines TRBV27 with TRBJ1-4; the D is unclear. V was pared by 6 bases and J by 8 bases, with 19 bases between. CDR1 is MNHEY, CDR2 SMNVEV, per germline (reference sequence). The CDR3 covers 15 residues.

The rearrangement uses TRBV28 and TRBJ1-5, with TRBD1 identical over 9 bases. Germline lookup yields CDR1 MDHEN and CDR2 SYDVKM. This CDR3 region has 15 residues. With V trimmed by 6 bases and J by 4 bases, 7 bases remained unmatched. CDR3 sequence: CASRQGAVGNQPQHF. DNA for the CDR3: TGTGCCAGCAGACAGGGGGCGGTAGGTAATCAGCCCCAGCATTTT.

Here the CDR3 DNA reads TGTGCCAGCTCACCATCTCGTAATTCACCCCTCCACTTT. Protein: CASSPSRNSPLHF. V and J are TRBV18 and TRBJ1-6; no clear D. This CDR3 has 13 amino acids. V was trimmed by 2 bases and J by 6 bases, leaving 5 bases between them. Germline CDR1 KGHSH, CDR2 LQKENI.

The CDR3 spells CASGSGGETQYF. In nucleotides, the CDR3 is TGTGCCAGCGGTTCAGGGGGCGAGACCCAGTACTTC. This rearrangement joins TRBV7-9 to TRBJ2-5; 8 nucleotides align to TRBD1. V lost 8 bases and J lost 5; bases outside the gene matches: 4. CDR3 length equals 12 residues. Germline CDR1 SEHNR, CDR2 FQNEAQ (reference sequence). The variable domain in full, completed from reference TRBV7-9 and TRBJ2-5, reads DTGVSQNPRHKITKRGQNVTFRCDPISEHNRLYWYRQTLGQGPEFLTYFQNEAQLEKSRLLSDRFSAERPKGSFSTLEIQRTEQGDSAMYLCASGSGGETQYFGPGTRLLVL.

This clone was observed a few times. The chain is built from TRBV7-2 and TRBJ1-3; 9 nucleotides align to TRBD1. This CDR3 comprises 18 residues. CDR1 and CDR2 (germline): SGHTA, FQGNSA. J gave up 0 bases and V 0 bases, and 6 bases lay outside the gene matches. The chain's CDR3 is CASSLAGTGTHSGNTIYF. CDR3 in DNA: TGTGCCAGCAGCTTAGCCGGGACAGGGACTCACTCTGGAAACACCATATATTTT. Based on the CDR3 plus reference TRBV7-2 and TRBJ1-3, the full variable domain is GAGVSQSPSNKVTEKGKDVELRCDPISGHTALYWYRQSLGQGLEFLIYFQGNSAPDKSGLPSDRFSAERTGGSVSTLTIQRTQQEDSAVYLCASSLAGTGTHSGNTIYFGEGSWLTVV.

This clone has a handful of counts. CDR3 nucleotides: TGTGCCAGCAGCTTAGGTTCACTAGCGGGAGCGGGCGATACGCAGTATTTT. Its protein is CASSLGSLAGAGDTQYF. The V and J genes are TRBV7-9 and TRBJ2-3; 11 positions match TRBD2. The trim removed 1 base at V and 6 bases at J, leaving 9 bases unmatched. The CDR3 is 17 amino acids. CDR1 is SEHNR and CDR2 is FQNEAQ in the germline V gene (reference sequence). Together with reference TRBV7-9 and TRBJ2-3, the CDR3 gives the full variable domain: DTGVSQNPRHKITKRGQNVTFRCDPISEHNRLYWYRQTLGQGPEFLTYFQNEAQLEKSRLLSDRFSAERPKGSFSTLEIQRTEQGDSAMYLCASSLGSLAGAGDTQYFGPGTRLTVL.

The rearrangement uses TRBV30 and TRBJ1-6, with TRBD1 matching 8 bases. Germline CDR1 GTSNPN, CDR2 SVGIG (reference sequence). J gave up 1 base and V 4 bases, and 0 bases lay outside the gene matches. There are 14 residues in the CDR3. This CDR3 reads CAWNRGSYNSPLHF. DNA for the CDR3: TGTGCCTGGAACAGGGGGTCCTATAATTCACCCCTCCACTTT.

The chain combines TRBV6-5 with TRBJ1-6; TRBD1 aligns across 10 bases. Per the germline V gene, CDR1 is MNHEY and CDR2 is SVGAGI. The V and J ends lost 0 bases and 7 bases, in that order; junction bases with no gene match: 3. CDR3 size: 16 residues. The CDR3 DNA follows: TGTGCCAGCAGTTACTCAATGGACAGGGGGAATTCACCCCTCCACTTT. Translating gives CASSYSMDRGNSPLHF.

The rearrangement uses TRBV5-1 and TRBJ1-1; TRBD1 is a possible D gene (5 bases). CDR3 size: 15 residues. V was shortened by 0 bases and J by 1 base, with 10 bases between the two germline ends. Germline CDR1 reads SGHRS; CDR2 reads YFSETQ. The CDR3 nucleotides are TGCGCCAGCAGCTTGGCGGGGGGAGGGAACACTGAAGCTTTCTTT. It encodes CASSLAGGGNTEAFF.

The chain couples TRBV5-6 to TRBJ2-1; maybe TRBD2 (6 bases). The V gene's germline CDR1 is SGHDT and CDR2 YYEEEE. CDR3 size: 19 residues. V was cut by 0 bases and J by 0 bases, with 19 bases left in between. CDR3 loop: CASSLGLPLLARSYNEQFF. CDR3 coding DNA: TGTGCCAGCAGCTTGGGCCTCCCTTTACTAGCCCGCTCCTACAATGAGCAGTTCTTC.